This TCR beta chain was captured by sequencing in a study of regulatory T cells in long-lasting Graves disease. Whole-study results and caveats: TRBV28 was favored in persistent disease, as were TRBJ1-2 and TRBJ2-5. What was studied was peripheral blood only, and not thyroid tissue.

This sample's time point: newly diagnosed GD, antithyroid drugs for less than 3 months. Extracted RNA from PBMCs served as the source of the TCR library. Researchers made TCR beta libraries by using iRepertoire HTBI primers and running Arm-PCR on CDR3 regions. TCRdb passed the multiplex PCR reads through MiXCR, listing each CDR3 protein once. The sample shows 530,000 or so distinct CDR3 sequences, approximately 13% of them seen only once. This clonotype occurred many times. Its antigen is as yet unknown. The V end lost 5 bases, the J end lost 4 bases, and 11 bases lay between the germline ends. The CDR3 contains 13 residues. The data were also submitted as part of a second study, on T cells in Graves' hyperthyroidism and ophthalmopathy.

Sequenced material: peripheral blood mononuclear cells (PBMCs), taken at new diagnosis, from a patient treated with antithyroid drugs. The sequence came from a man aged 25 to 40 with Graves disease. This chain links TRBV12-3 or TRBV12-4 with TRBJ1-2; no clear D. CDR3 coding DNA: TGTGCCAGCAGTGCGACGGTGGCCTATGGCTACACCTTC. Translated, it gives CASSATVAYGYTF.